Listed below are T cell receptor beta chains from one sample, sequenced in a study of graft-versus-host responses after intestinal transplantation. Assay used: immunoSEQ multiplex PCR; TCRdb lists only in-frame clones, some missing. The sample contains approximately 9,100 clones, more than 90% of which appear only once. The sample in question was bone marrow, obtained 521 days after intestinal transplantation. The receptors derive from a human patient who received an intestinal transplant, so some T cells may come from the graft donor. CDR3s include the opening cysteine and the closing phenylalanine or tryptophan. D genes are given only for firm matches. Expanded clones get a size class; other rows say once, few or many, or leave the size out.

>TRBJ2-2|TRBV5-8|NA|TRBD2
CASSFGGRATGELFF
>TRBJ2-7|TRBV4-1|NA|TRBD2
CASSLAGGLSYEQYF
>TRBJ2-7|TRBV4-1|NA|TRBD2
CASSHLAGGYEQYF
>TRBJ2-1|TRBV30|NA|TRBD2
CAWSELREGPSSYNEQFF
>TRBJ1-2|TRBV5-4|NA|NA
CASSLRGSYYGYTF
>TRBJ1-4|TRBV28|NA|NA
CASSSVAGTPLATNEKLFF
>TRBJ1-3|TRBV5-4|NA|TRBD1
CASSFDRGFGNTIYF
>TRBJ1-1|TRBV28|NA|NA
CASSSSRNTEAFF
>TRBJ2-1|TRBV4-2|NA|NA
CASSQEAVLPYNEQFF
>TRBJ1-4|TRBV7-2|NA|NA
CASSLFNEKLFF
>TRBJ2-7|TRBV29-1|NA|TRBD1
CSVEGGGGQGAYEQYF
>TRBJ2-7|TRBV5-4|NA|NA
CASSSPYGVEQYF
>TRBJ1-4|TRBV29-1|NA|NA
CSVGGVTNEKLFF
>TRBJ1-6|TRBV2|once|NA
CASSERESSYNSPLHF
>TRBJ1-6|TRBV6-5|NA|NA
CASSPGGGSPLHF
>TRBJ1-2|TRBV29-1|NA|TRBD1
CSVEWDSFYGHTF
>TRBJ2-1|TRBV19|NA|NA
CATTLGSSYNEQFF
>TRBJ2-1|TRBV11-3|NA|NA
CASSPSPRETNEQFF
>TRBJ2-1|TRBV11-2|NA|TRBD2
CATTYLGLAGTDEQFF
>TRBJ2-1|TRBV28|NA|NA
CASKVYSYNEQFF
>TRBJ1-1|TRBV6-6|NA|NA
CASSYGGGAFF
>TRBJ1-3|TRBV28|once|TRBD1
CASRIQGTGNTIYF
>TRBJ2-1|TRBV4-1|NA|NA
CASSQTGWDEQFF
>TRBJ2-7|TRBV6-1|few|NA
CASSTNRERAYEQYF
>TRBJ2-7|TRBV5-3|once|TRBD1
CASSLGQGGEQYF
>TRBJ1-1|TRBV7-6|once|TRBD1
CASSFGQGMNTEAFF
>TRBJ1-1|TRBV6-5|NA|TRBD1
CASSYSDRGDTEAFF
>TRBJ2-5|TRBV2|NA|TRBD2
CASSEELAEETQYF
>TRBJ2-7|TRBV5-1|NA|TRBD1
CASSLVTGTYEQYF
>TRBJ2-1|TRBV7-8|NA|TRBD1
CASSLSRVGTEDMYEQFF
>TRBJ2-3|TRBV7-6|NA|TRBD2
CASSLYMPRTSGTDTQYF
>TRBJ1-6|TRBV27|NA|NA
CASSLVEGVGSPLHF
>TRBJ1-3|TRBV9|NA|NA
CASSVGRRGPTGNTIYF
>TRBJ2-1|TRBV6-5|NA|TRBD2
CASSYSGGRGNEQFF
>TRBJ1-4|TRBV6-1|NA|NA
CASRENRFGKLFF
>TRBJ1-1|TRBV9|few|NA
CASSVGPADVANTEAFF
>TRBJ2-3|TRBV9|NA|NA
CASSVGVATDTQYF
>TRBJ1-3|TRBV19|NA|NA
CASRQGSGNTIYF
>TRBJ2-2|TRBV4-3|NA|NA
CASSQGQGNGELFF
>TRBJ1-2|TRBV7-9|NA|NA
CASSHGWASYGYTF
>TRBJ1-1|TRBV9|NA|NA
CASSQNVGPNTEAFF
>TRBJ1-5|TRBV5-1|NA|NA
CASSRGLDGQPQHF
>TRBJ2-7|TRBV4-2|NA|TRBD2
CASSPNGGTSGTYEQYF
>TRBJ1-5|TRBV7-9|NA|NA
CASSLQGVNQPQHF
>TRBJ2-5|TRBV19|NA|TRBD2
CASSTGLAGGETQYF
>TRBJ2-1|TRBV9|NA|NA
CASSVGGESEQFF
>TRBJ2-1|TRBV5-5|NA|TRBD1
CASSLGTGGYNEQFF
>TRBJ2-3|TRBV5-6|NA|TRBD1
CASSQLLPGQSTDTQYF
>TRBJ1-2|TRBV11-2|NA|NA
CASSFPNAGDTF
>TRBJ1-2|TRBV6-5|NA|TRBD1
CASSYTDRVEGGYTF
>TRBJ1-1|TRBV5-1|NA|NA
CASSRARGLNTEAFF